This T cell receptor (beta chain) was identified in a study of patients and donors after allogeneic stem cell transplantation. TCRdb re-called the RT-PCR reads with MiXCR, one entry per CDR3 protein. The profile shows about 110,000 distinct CDR3 sequences, approximately 40% of them singletons. Germline CDR1 MNHEY, CDR2 SVGEGT. V shed 7 bases, J shed 3 bases, and the junction held 13 bases outside the gene matches. The CDR3 extends over 16 amino acids. The TCR originated in a human donor who was either an allogeneic HSCT recipient or a stem cell or donor lymphocyte infusion donor (not recorded which). It is not recorded whose cells these are; they may come from a transplant donor. The rearrangement joins TRBV6-2 or TRBV6-3 to TRBJ2-7; 9 bases match TRBD2. Sample: blood, either unsorted or a sorted T cell fraction (not recorded which). This CDR3 reads CASNTRLAGWDYEQYF. Here the CDR3 DNA reads TGTGCCAGCAATACTCGGCTAGCGGGATGGGACTACGAGCAGTACTTC.